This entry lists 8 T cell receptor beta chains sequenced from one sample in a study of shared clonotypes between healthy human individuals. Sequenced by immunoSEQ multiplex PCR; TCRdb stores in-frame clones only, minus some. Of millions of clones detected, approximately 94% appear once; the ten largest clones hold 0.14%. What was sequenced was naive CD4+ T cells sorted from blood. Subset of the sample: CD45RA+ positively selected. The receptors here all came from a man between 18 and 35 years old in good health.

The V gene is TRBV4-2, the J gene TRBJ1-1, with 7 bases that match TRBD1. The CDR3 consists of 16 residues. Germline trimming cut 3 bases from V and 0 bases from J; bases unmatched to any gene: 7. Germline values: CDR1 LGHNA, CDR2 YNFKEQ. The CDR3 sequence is CASSQGTGQLNTEAFF. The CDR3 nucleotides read TGTGCCAGCAGCCAGGGAACGGGACAGCTGAACACTGAAGCTTTCTTT.

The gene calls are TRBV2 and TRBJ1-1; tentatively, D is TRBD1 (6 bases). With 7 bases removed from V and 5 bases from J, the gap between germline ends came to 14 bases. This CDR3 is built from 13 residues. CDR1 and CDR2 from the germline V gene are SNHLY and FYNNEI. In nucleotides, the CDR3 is TGTGCCAGCACACAGGGACGGGGGACTGAAGCTTTCTTT. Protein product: CASTQGRGTEAFF.

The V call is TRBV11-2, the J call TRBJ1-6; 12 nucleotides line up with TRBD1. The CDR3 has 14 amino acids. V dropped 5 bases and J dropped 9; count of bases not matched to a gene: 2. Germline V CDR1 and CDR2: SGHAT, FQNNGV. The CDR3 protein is CASSPGQGASPLHF. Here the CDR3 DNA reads TGTGCCAGCAGCCCGGGACAGGGGGCTTCACCCCTCCACTTT.

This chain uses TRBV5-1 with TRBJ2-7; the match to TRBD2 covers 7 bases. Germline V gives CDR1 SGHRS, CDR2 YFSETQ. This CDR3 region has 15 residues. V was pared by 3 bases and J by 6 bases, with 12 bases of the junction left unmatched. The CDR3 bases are TGCGCCAGCAGCTCACCAAGCGGGATTTCCAGCGAGCAGTACTTC. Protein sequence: CASSSPSGISSEQYF.

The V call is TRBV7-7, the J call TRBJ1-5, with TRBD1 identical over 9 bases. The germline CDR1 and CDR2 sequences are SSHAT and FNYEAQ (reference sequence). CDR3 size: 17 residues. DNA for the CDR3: TGTGGCTCCACCGGGACAGGGATCAGGAATGGCAATCAGCCCCAGCATTTT. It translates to CGSTGTGIRNGNQPQHF.

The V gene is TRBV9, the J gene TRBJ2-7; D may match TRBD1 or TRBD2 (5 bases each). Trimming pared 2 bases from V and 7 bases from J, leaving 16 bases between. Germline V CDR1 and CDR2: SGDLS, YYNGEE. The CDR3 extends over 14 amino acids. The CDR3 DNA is TGTGCCAGCAGCGTCCGGGACGCACCAGGGGAGCAGTACTTC. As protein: CASSVRDAPGEQYF. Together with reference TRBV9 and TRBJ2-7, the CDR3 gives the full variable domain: DSGVTQTPKHLITATGQRVTLRCSPRSGDLSVYWYQQSLDQGLQFLIQYYNGEERAKGNILERFSAQQFPDLHSELNLSSLELGDSALYFCASSVRDAPGEQYFGPGTRLTVT.

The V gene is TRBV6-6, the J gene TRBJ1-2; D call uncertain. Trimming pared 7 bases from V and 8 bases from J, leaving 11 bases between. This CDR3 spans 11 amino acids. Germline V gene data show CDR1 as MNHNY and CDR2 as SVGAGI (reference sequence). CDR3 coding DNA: TGTGCCAGCACCCTGGGGTACGGCTACACCTTC. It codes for CASTLGYGYTF.

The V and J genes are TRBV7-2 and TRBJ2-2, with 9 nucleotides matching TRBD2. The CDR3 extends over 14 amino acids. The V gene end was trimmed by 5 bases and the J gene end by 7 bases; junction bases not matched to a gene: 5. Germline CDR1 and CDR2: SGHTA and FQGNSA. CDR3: CASSRGGAYGELFF. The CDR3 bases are TGTGCCAGCAGCCGCGGGGGGGCCTACGGGGAGCTGTTTTTT. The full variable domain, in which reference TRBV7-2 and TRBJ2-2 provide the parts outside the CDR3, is GAGVSQSPSNKVTEKGKDVELRCDPISGHTALYWYRQSLGQGLEFLIYFQGNSAPDKSGLPSDRFSAERTGGSVSTLTIQRTQQEDSAVYLCASSRGGAYGELFFGEGSRLTVL.